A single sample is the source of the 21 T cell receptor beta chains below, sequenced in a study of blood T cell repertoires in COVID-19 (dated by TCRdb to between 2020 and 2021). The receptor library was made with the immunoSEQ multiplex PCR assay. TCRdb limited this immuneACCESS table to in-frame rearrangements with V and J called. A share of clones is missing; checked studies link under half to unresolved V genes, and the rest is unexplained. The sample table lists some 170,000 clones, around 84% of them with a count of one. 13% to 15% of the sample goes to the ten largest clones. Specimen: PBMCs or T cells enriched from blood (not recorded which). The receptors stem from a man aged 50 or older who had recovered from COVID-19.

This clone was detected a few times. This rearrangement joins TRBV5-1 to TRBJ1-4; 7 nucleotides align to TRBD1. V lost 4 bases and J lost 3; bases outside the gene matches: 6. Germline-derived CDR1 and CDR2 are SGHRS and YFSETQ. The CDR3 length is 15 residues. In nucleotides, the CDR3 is TGCGCCAGCAGCACCGCGACAGGGTCTAATGAAAAACTGTTTTTT. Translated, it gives CASSTATGSNEKLFF.

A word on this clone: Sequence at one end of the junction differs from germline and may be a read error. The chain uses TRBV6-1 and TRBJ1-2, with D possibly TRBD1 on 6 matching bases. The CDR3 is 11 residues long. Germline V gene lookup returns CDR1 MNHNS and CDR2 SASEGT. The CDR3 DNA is TGTGCCAGCAGTGAAGTAGGACAGTCACCGTTC. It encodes CASSEVGQSPF.

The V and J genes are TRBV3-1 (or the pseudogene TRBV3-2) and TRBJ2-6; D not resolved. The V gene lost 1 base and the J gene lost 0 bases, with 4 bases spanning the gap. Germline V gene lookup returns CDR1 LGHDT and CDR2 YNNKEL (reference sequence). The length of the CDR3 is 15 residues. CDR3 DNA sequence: TGTGCCAGCAGCCAAGGAGTCTCTGGGGCCAACGTCCTGACTTTC. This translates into CASSQGVSGANVLTF.

CDR3 in DNA: TGTGCCAGTAGGATCGGGACAGGGTACGGGGAGCTGTTTTTT. Protein product: CASRIGTGYGELFF. V usage is TRBV19 and J usage is TRBJ2-2; 9 bases agree with TRBD1. The V and J ends lost 6 bases and 7 bases, in that order; junction bases with no gene match: 6. This CDR3 comprises 14 residues. Germline CDR1 reads LNHDA; CDR2 reads SQIVND (reference sequence). Drawing the rest from reference TRBV19 and TRBJ2-2, the complete variable domain is DGGITQSPKYLFRKEGQNVTLSCEQNLNHDAMYWYRQDPGQGLRLIYYSQIVNDFQKGDIAEGYSVSREKKESFPLTVTSAQKNPTAFYLCASRIGTGYGELFFGEGSRLTVL.

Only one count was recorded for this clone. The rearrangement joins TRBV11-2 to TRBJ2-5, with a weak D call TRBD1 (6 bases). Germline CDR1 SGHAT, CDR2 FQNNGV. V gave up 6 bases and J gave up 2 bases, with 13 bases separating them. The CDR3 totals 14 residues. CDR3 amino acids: CASSLRGSQETQYF. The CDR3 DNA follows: TGTGCCAGCAGTCTAAGGGGGTCTCAAGAGACCCAGTACTTC.

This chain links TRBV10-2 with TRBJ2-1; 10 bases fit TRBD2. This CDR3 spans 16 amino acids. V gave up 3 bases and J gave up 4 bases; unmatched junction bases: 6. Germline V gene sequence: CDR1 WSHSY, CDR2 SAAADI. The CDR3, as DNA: TGCGCCAGCAGTGATATACTAGCGGGGCCGTACAATGAGCAGTTCTTC. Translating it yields CASSDILAGPYNEQFF.

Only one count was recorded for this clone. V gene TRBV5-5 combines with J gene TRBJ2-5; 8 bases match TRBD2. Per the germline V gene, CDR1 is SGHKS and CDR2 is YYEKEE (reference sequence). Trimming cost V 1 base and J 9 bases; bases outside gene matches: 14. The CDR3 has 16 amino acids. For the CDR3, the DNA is TGTGCCAGCAGCTTGCAGGCGGGGGGCCCGTTATGGGCCCAGTACTTC. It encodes CASSLQAGGPLWAQYF.

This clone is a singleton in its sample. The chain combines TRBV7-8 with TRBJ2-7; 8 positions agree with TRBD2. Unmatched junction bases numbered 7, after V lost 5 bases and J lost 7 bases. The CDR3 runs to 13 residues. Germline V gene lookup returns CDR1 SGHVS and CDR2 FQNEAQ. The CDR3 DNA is TGTGCCAGCAGCCAAAGACTAGCGTTAGAGCAGTACTTC. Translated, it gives CASSQRLALEQYF. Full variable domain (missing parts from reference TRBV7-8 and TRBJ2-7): GAGVSQSPRYKVAKRGQDVALRCDPISGHVSLFWYQQALGQGPEFLTYFQNEAQLDKSGLPSDRFFAERPEGSVSTLKIQRTQQEDSAVYLCASSQRLALEQYFGPGTRLTVT.

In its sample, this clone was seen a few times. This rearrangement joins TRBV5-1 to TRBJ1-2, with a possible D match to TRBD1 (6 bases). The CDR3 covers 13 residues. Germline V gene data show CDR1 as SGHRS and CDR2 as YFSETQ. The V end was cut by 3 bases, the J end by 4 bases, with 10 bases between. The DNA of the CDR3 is TGCGCCAGCAGCTCGGACAGTTCCTATGGCTACACCTTC. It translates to CASSSDSSYGYTF.

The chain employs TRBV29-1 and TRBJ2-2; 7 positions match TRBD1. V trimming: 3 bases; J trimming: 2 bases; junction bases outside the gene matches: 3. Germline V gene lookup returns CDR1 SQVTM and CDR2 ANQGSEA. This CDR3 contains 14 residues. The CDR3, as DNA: TGCAGCGTTGACCGACAGGGAAACACCGGGGAGCTGTTTTTT. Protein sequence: CSVDRQGNTGELFF.

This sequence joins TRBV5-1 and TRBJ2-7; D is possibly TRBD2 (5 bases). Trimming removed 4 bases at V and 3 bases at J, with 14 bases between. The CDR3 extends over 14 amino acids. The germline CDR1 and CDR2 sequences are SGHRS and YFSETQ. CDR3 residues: CASSPSPGNYEQYF. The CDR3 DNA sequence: TGCGCCAGCAGCCCGTCCCCGGGAAACTACGAGCAGTACTTC.

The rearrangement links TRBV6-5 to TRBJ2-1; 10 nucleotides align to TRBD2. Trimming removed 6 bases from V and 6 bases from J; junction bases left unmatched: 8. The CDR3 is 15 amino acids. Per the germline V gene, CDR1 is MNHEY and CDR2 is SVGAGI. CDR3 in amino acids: CASRERGGLFNEQFF. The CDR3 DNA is TGTGCCAGCAGGGAGCGGGGGGGCCTTTTCAATGAGCAGTTCTTC.

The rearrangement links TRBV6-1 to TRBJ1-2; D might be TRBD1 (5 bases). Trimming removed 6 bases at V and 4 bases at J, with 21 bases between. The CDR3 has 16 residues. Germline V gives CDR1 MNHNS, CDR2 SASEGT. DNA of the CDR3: TGTGCCAGCAGCGAAACAGGTCAGGTTACAGGCTATGGCTACACCTTC. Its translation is CASSETGQVTGYGYTF.

CDR3 nucleotides: TGTGCCAGCAGCCCCCGACAGGGGGTAAGATCTGGAAACACCATATATTTT. Translation: CASSPRQGVRSGNTIYF. V usage is TRBV4-2 and J usage is TRBJ1-3; 9 nucleotides line up with TRBD1. The V gene end was trimmed by 4 bases and the J gene end by 1 base; junction bases not matched to a gene: 8. The germline V gene has CDR1 LGHNA and CDR2 YNFKEQ. The CDR3 covers 17 residues.

The CDR3 loop reads CASSSTALISYEQYF. The DNA for the CDR3 is TGTGCCAGCAGCTCGACTGCCCTTATCTCCTACGAGCAGTACTTC. The rearrangement joins TRBV7-3 to TRBJ2-7, with D unresolved. This CDR3 region has 15 residues. Trimming cost V 4 bases and J 0 bases, with 13 bases left between them. Germline values: CDR1 SGHTA, CDR2 FQGTGA.

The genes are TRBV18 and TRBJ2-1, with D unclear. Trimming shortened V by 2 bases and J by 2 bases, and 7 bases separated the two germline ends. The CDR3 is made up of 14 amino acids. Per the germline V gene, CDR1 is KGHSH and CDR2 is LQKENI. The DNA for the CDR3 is TGTGCCAGCTCACCAGACACAGCCTACAATGAGCAGTTCTTC. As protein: CASSPDTAYNEQFF.

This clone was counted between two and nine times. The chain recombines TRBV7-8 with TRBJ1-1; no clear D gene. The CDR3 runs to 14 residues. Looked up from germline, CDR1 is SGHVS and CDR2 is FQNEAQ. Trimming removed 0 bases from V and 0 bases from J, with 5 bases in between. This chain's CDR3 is CASSLAAVNTEAFF. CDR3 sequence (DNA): TGTGCCAGCAGCTTAGCTGCGGTGAACACTGAAGCTTTCTTT.

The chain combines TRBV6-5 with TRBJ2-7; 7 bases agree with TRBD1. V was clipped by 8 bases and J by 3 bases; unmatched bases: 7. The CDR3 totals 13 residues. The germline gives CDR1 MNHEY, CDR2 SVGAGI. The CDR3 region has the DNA TGTGCCAGCGCTGACAGGGCAAACTACGAGCAGTACTTC. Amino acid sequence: CASADRANYEQYF.

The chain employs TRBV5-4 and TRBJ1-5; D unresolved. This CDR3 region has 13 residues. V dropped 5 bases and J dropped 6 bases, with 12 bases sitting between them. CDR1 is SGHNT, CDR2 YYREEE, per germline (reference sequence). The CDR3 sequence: CASSLEGSQPQHF. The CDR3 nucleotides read TGTGCCAGCAGTCTGGAGGGTAGTCAGCCCCAGCATTTT.

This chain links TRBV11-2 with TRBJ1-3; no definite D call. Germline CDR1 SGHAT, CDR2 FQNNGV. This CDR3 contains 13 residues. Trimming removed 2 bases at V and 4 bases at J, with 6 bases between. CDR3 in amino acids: CASSLQAGNTIYF. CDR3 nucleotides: TGTGCCAGCAGCTTACAGGCGGGAAACACCATATATTTT.

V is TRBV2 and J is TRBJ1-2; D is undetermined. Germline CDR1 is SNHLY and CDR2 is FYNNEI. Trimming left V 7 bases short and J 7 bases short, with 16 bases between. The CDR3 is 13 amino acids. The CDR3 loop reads CASTLKRYTGYTF. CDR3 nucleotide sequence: TGTGCCAGCACCCTAAAGAGATATACTGGCTACACCTTC.